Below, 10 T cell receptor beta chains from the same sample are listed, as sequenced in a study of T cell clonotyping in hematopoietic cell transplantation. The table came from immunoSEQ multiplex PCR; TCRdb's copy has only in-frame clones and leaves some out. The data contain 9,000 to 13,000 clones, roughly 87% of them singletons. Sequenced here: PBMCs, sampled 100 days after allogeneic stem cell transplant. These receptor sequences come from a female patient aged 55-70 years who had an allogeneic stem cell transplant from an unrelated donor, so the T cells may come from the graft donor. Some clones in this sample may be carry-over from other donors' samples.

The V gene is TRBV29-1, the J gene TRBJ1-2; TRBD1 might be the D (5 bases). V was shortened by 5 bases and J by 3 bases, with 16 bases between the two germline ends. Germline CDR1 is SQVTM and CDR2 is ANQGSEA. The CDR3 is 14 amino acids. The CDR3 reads CSVRKGIPDYGYTF. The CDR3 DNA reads TGCAGCGTTCGGAAGGGGATCCCAGACTATGGCTACACCTTC.

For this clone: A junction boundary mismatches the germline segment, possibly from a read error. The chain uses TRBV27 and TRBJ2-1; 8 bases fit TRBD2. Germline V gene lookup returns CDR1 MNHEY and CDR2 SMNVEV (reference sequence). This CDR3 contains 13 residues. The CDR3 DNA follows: TGTGCCAGCAGTTTAAGGACTAGCCCCAAGTGTGTCTTC. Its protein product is CASSLRTSPKCVF.

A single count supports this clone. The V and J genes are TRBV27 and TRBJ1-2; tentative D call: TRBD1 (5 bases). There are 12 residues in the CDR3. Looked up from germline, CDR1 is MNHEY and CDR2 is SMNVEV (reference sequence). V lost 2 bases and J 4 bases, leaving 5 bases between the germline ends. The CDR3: CASSLQGYGYTF. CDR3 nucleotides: TGTGCCAGCAGTTTACAGGGCTATGGCTACACCTTC.

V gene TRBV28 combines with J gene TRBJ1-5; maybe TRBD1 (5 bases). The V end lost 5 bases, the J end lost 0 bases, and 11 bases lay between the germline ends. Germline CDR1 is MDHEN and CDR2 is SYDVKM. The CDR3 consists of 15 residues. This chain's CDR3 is CASSLPTVSNQPQHF. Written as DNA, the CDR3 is TGTGCCAGCAGTCTCCCGACAGTTAGCAATCAGCCCCAGCATTTT.

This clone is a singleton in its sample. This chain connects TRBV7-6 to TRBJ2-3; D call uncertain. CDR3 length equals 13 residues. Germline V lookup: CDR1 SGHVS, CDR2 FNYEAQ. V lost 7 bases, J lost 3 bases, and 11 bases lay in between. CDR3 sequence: CASTPDLTDTQYF. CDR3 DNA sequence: TGTGCCAGCACCCCAGACCTTACAGATACGCAGTATTTT.

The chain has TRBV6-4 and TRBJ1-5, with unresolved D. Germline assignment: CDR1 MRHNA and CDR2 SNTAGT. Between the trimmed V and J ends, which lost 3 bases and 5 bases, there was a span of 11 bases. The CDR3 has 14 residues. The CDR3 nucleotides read TGTGCCAGCAGTGAAGGAGGGTACGATCAGCCCCAGCATTTT. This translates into CASSEGGYDQPQHF.

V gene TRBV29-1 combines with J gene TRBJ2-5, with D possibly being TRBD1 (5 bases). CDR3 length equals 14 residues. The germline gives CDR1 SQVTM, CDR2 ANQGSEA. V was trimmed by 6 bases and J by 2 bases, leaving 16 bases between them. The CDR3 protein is CSVTTERQQETQYF. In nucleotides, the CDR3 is TGCAGCGTCACCACAGAACGACAGCAAGAGACCCAGTACTTC.

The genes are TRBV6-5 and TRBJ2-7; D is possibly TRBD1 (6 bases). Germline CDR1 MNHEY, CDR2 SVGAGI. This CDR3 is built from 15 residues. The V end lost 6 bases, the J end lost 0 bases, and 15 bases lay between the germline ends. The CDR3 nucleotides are TGTGCCAGCAGACAGGGTGGAGGAAGCTCCTACGAGCAGTACTTC. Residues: CASRQGGGSSYEQYF.

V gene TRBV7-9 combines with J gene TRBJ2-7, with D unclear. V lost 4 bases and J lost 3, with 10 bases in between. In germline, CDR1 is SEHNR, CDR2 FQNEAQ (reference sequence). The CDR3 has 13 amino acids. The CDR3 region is CASSSRSHYEQYF. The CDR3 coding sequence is TGTGCCAGCAGCTCACGGAGTCACTACGAGCAGTACTTC.

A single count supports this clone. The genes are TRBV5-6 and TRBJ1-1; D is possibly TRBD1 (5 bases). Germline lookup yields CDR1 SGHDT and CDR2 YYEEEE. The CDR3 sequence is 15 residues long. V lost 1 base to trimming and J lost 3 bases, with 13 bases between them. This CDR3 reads CASSLWGLGDTEAFF. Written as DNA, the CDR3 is TGTGCCAGCAGCTTGTGGGGTTTGGGGGACACTGAAGCTTTCTTT.